This TCR beta chain was recovered during a study of control samples from healthy donors and cancer patients. CDR1 and CDR2 (germline): SGHTA, FQGNSA. Germline trimming cut 3 bases from V and 5 bases from J; bases unmatched to any gene: 2. This CDR3 spans 15 amino acids. Assay: immunoSEQ multiplex PCR; the TCRdb copy retains only in-frame clones and omits some. The data show approximately 120,000 clones, around 90% seen once. This clonotype originated in a man aged 35 to 55 in good health. The specimen sequenced was blood. V gene TRBV7-2 combines with J gene TRBJ2-2; 11 nucleotides align to TRBD1. The chain's CDR3 is CASSFGQGATGELFF. The CDR3 nucleotides read TGTGCCAGCAGCTTTGGACAGGGGGCTACCGGGGAGCTGTTTTTT. Filled out from reference TRBV7-2 and TRBJ2-2, the complete variable domain reads GAGVSQSPSNKVTEKGKDVELRCDPISGHTALYWYRQSLGQGLEFLIYFQGNSAPDKSGLPSDRFSAERTGGSVSTLTIQRTQQEDSAVYLCASSFGQGATGELFFGEGSRLTVL.